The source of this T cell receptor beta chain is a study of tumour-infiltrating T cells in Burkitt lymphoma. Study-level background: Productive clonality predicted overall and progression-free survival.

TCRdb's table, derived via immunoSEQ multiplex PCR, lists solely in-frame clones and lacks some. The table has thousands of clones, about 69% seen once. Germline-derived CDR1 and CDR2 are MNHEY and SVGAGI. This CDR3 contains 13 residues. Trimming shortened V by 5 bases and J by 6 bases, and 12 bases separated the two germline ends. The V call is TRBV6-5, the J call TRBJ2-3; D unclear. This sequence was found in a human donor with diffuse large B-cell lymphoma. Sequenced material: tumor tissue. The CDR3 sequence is CASSLDSLDTQYF. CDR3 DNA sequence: TGTGCCAGCAGTCTCGATAGCCTCGATACGCAGTATTTT.